The rows below give T cell receptor beta chains drawn from one sample of a study of blood T cell repertoires in COVID-19. The method was immunoSEQ multiplex PCR; TCRdb's version includes in-frame clones alone and lacks a portion of them. The data show 35,000 to 50,000 clones, roughly 86% seen once. The specimen was peripheral blood. The receptors derive from a man between 60 and 75 years old with active COVID-19. CDR3s include the opening cysteine and the closing phenylalanine or tryptophan. A D gene is named only where the DNA matches it firmly. Size is stated for part of the rows, as once, few or many counts, or as a class when the clone is expanded.

TRBV9	.	TRBD1	TRBJ1-1	CASSVAWDSTREAFF	TGTGCCAGCAGCGTAGCCTGGGACAGCACCCGTGAAGCTTTCTTT
TRBV27	.	TRBD1	TRBJ2-7	CASSPPGQGVEQYF	TGTGCCAGCAGTCCCCCCGGACAGGGAGTCGAGCAGTACTTC
TRBV29-1	.	.	TRBJ2-5	CSVEGAGETQYF	TGCAGCGTTGAAGGGGCAGGGGAGACCCAGTACTTC
TRBV5-1	medium-sized	TRBD1	TRBJ2-2	CASRPPGQGIHTGELFF	TGCGCCAGCAGGCCCCCGGGACAGGGTATTCACACCGGGGAGCTGTTTTTT
TRBV9	.	TRBD1	TRBJ2-3	CASSVVADRGTDTQYF	TGTGCCAGCAGCGTAGTTGCGGACAGGGGTACAGATACGCAGTATTTT
TRBV27	.	TRBD1	TRBJ2-5	CASSLDRQGERETQYF	TGTGCCAGCAGTTTAGACCGACAGGGGGAGAGAGAGACCCAGTACTTC
TRBV5-6	.	TRBD1	TRBJ1-1	CASATTGANTEAFF	TGTGCCAGCGCCACGACAGGGGCGAACACTGAAGCTTTCTTT
TRBV6-2/TRBV6-3	.	TRBD2	TRBJ2-2	CASSFTTSGGANTGELFF	TGTGCCAGCAGTTTTACGACTAGCGGGGGGGCGAACACCGGGGAGCTGTTTTTT
TRBV4-2	.	.	TRBJ1-3	CASSRGVEGHSGNTIYF	TGTGCCAGCAGCCGAGGCGTGGAAGGACACTCTGGAAACACCATATATTTT
TRBV28	.	TRBD1	TRBJ2-3	CASSSLRQGWNTDTQYF	TGTGCCAGCAGTTCGCTTAGACAGGGCTGGAACACAGATACGCAGTATTTT
TRBV2	.	TRBD2	TRBJ2-2	CASRQRLAGSDGELFF	TGTGCCAGCAGACAGAGACTAGCGGGGAGTGACGGGGAGCTGTTTTTT
TRBV2	.	.	TRBJ2-4	CASSDVRGGDIQYF	TGTGCCAGCAGTGATGTTAGGGGTGGTGACATTCAGTACTTC
TRBV5-6	.	.	TRBJ2-2	CASSLEGTSTGELFF	TGTGCCAGCAGCTTGGAAGGGACAAGCACCGGGGAGCTGTTTTTT
TRBV19	.	TRBD2	TRBJ2-1	CASSGLAGAHSYNEQFF	TGTGCCAGTAGTGGACTAGCGGGCGCACACTCCTACAATGAGCAGTTCTTC
TRBV28	once	.	TRBJ1-5	CASSFGEFDPQHF	TGTGCCAGCAGTTTCGGTGAGTTTGATCCCCAGCATTTT
TRBV9	.	TRBD2	TRBJ2-7	CASSGTSGSYEQYF	TGTGCCAGCAGCGGGACTAGCGGTTCCTACGAGCAGTACTTC
TRBV5-4	once	TRBD1	TRBJ1-6	CASSLQGAGDSPLHF	TGTGCCAGCAGCTTACAGGGGGCAGGGGATTCACCCCTCCACTTT
TRBV10-1	.	.	TRBJ2-3	CAKNPGLSTDTQYF	TGCGCCAAAAATCCGGGACTGAGCACAGATACGCAGTATTTT
TRBV6-5	.	TRBD1	TRBJ1-1	CASRRDRGTEAFF	TGTGCCAGCAGGAGGGACAGGGGAACTGAAGCTTTCTTT
TRBV7-8	.	.	TRBJ1-1	CASSLSGATMYNTEAFF	TGTGCCAGCAGCTTATCAGGGGCCACCATGTACAACACTGAAGCTTTCTTT